The 3 T cell receptor beta chains given below trace back to one sample, sequenced in a study of blood T cells in healthy people across ages. Primers used in a second PCR of about 6 to 11 cycles were a sample-barcoded 5' primer and a J-beta primer mix. One entry per CDR3 protein results from TCRdb running MiXCR on the 5' RACE reads. Found here are about 1.4 million distinct CDR3 sequences, almost 60% of them singletons; the top ten hold 6.7%. Sequencing input: blood. These receptors were collected from a young man in good health.

The V gene is TRBV23-1, the J gene TRBJ1-5, with TRBD1 matching 8 bases. TRBV23-1 is reported as an ORF; its role is uncertain. Unmatched junction bases numbered 8, after V lost 1 base and J lost 6 bases. This CDR3 has 16 amino acids. The CDR3 sequence is CASSQFLQGVFQPQHF. CDR3 sequence (DNA): TGCGCCAGCAGTCAATTCCTACAGGGGGTGTTTCAGCCCCAGCATTTT.

The rearrangement joins TRBV20-1 to TRBJ1-1, with 9 positions matching TRBD1. The CDR3 has 15 residues. V dropped 0 bases and J dropped 5; count of bases not matched to a gene: 7. The germline CDR1 and CDR2 sequences are DFQATT and SNEGSKA (reference sequence). The CDR3, as DNA: TGCAGTGCTAGAGACAGGGACAGGGCCGCTACTGAAGCTTTCTTT. Its protein is CSARDRDRAATEAFF.

V usage is TRBV12-3 or TRBV12-4 and J usage is TRBJ2-1; 9 bases align to TRBD1. V trimming: 1 base; J trimming: 12 bases; junction bases outside the gene matches: 10. This CDR3 contains 15 residues. The CDR3: CASSLVAPGQGRQFF. CDR3 DNA sequence: TGTGCCAGCAGTTTAGTGGCCCCCGGACAGGGGAGGCAGTTCTTC.